This T cell receptor beta chain was observed in a study of blood T cell repertoires in COVID-19. Sequencing was performed with immunoSEQ multiplex PCR; in TCRdb, only in-frame clones are kept and a portion is missing. The table lists about 270,000 clones, about 88% of them singletons. Two negative PCRs, clearance, or symptom resolution characterized the recovered Cohort 3 donors. This CDR3 is built from 16 residues. V trimming: 5 bases; J trimming: 3 bases; junction bases outside the gene matches: 11. Germline CDR1 is SNHLY and CDR2 is FYNNEI. The chain has TRBV2 and TRBJ2-7, with TRBD2 matching over 9 bases. Material for sequencing was PBMCs or T cells enriched from blood (not recorded which). This sequence originates from a woman in her fifties or sixties who had recovered from COVID-19. In nucleotides, the CDR3 is TGTGCCAGCAGTACCCTTAGGACTAGCGATCGCTACGAGCAGTACTTC. Protein: CASSTLRTSDRYEQYF. The entire variable domain, with the rest obtained from reference TRBV2 and TRBJ2-7, is as follows: EPEVTQTPSHQVTQMGQEVILRCVPISNHLYFYWYRQILGQKVEFLVSFYNNEISEKSEIFDDQFSVERPDGSNFTLKIRSTKLEDSAMYFCASSTLRTSDRYEQYFGPGTRLTVT.